Each of the 26 T cell receptor beta chains below was sequenced from the same sample in a study of cytomegalovirus exposure and HLA in healthy donors. Assay: immunoSEQ multiplex PCR; the TCRdb copy retains only in-frame clones and omits some. This table has 100,000 to 150,000 clones, roughly 94% appearing once. The specimen was PBMCs. These receptors all come from a woman between 18 and 30 years old in good health and CMV-seronegative.

V and J are TRBV5-1 and TRBJ2-3, with 8 bases aligning to TRBD2. After removal of 6 bases from V and 4 bases from J, the junction contained 10 bases not matched to a gene. CDR1 and CDR2 from the germline V gene are SGHRS and YFSETQ. There are 15 residues in the CDR3. CDR3 coding DNA: TGCGCCAGCAAAATCCTCCCCGGGGGGGCAGATACGCAGTATTTT. Protein product: CASKILPGGADTQYF.

The chain uses TRBV4-1 and TRBJ2-7; D is possibly TRBD1 (5 bases). The CDR3 sequence is 15 residues long. Trimming left V 0 bases short and J 2 bases short, with 11 bases between. The V gene's germline CDR1 is MGHRA and CDR2 YSYEKL. CDR3 region: CASSQDQGDAYEQYF. CDR3 DNA: TGCGCCAGCAGCCAAGATCAGGGCGACGCCTACGAGCAGTACTTC.

The sample holds one count of this clone. The rearrangement uses TRBV6-5 and TRBJ2-3, with TRBD2 identical over 11 bases. The germline V gene encodes CDR1 MNHEY and CDR2 SVGAGI. With V trimmed by 7 bases and J by 2 bases, 5 bases remained unmatched. This CDR3 is built from 15 residues. This chain's CDR3 is CASTRLAGPTDTQYF. In DNA, the CDR3 is TGTGCCAGCACCCGACTAGCGGGACCCACAGATACGCAGTATTTT.

This chain joins TRBV28 and TRBJ1-6; D not certain. Deletions cut 2 bases from V and 5 bases from J, with 22 bases between. The CDR3 has 19 residues. From germline, CDR1 is MDHEN and CDR2 SYDVKM. CDR3 region: CASSLRIWYGSDDNSPLHF. In DNA, the CDR3 is TGTGCCAGCAGTTTAAGGATTTGGTACGGCAGCGACGATAATTCACCCCTCCACTTT.

Only a few counts were recorded for this clone. The genes are TRBV6-1 and TRBJ1-5; D possibly corresponds to TRBD1 (6 bases). Per germline, CDR1 MNHNS and CDR2 SASEGT. CDR3 size: 15 residues. Trimming shortened V by 3 bases and J by 7 bases, and 16 bases separated the two germline ends. CDR3 residues: CASSERQDIFQPQHF. CDR3 coding DNA: TGTGCCAGCAGTGAGAGACAGGACATCTTCCAGCCCCAGCATTTT.

This chain joins TRBV7-2 and TRBJ2-3; 8 nucleotides match TRBD2. CDR1 SGHTA and CDR2 FQGNSA come from the germline V gene. V dropped 3 bases and J dropped 1; count of bases not matched to a gene: 3. CDR3 length: 15 residues. In nucleotides, the CDR3 is TGTGCCAGCAGCTTCACTAGCGGCCGCACAGATACGCAGTATTTT. Translating it yields CASSFTSGRTDTQYF.

The rearrangement links TRBV7-7 to TRBJ2-7, with a possible D match to TRBD1 (6 bases). The CDR3 sequence is 15 residues long. The germline V gene encodes CDR1 SSHAT and CDR2 FNYEAQ (reference sequence). Trimming took 1 base from V and 3 from J, leaving 13 bases between them. Here the CDR3 reads CASSLGWGQGYEQYF. The CDR3 bases are TGTGCCAGCAGCTTAGGCTGGGGACAAGGCTACGAGCAGTACTTC. Complete variable domain (other parts from reference TRBV7-7 and TRBJ2-7): GAGVSQSPRYKVTKRGQDVTLRCDPISSHATLYWYQQALGQGPEFLTYFNYEAQPDKSGLPSDRFSAERPEGSISTLTIQRTEQRDSAMYRCASSLGWGQGYEQYFGPGTRLTVT.

This rearrangement joins TRBV28 to TRBJ1-2, with D uncertain. Germline CDR1 and CDR2: MDHEN and SYDVKM. V was pared by 3 bases and J by 2 bases, with 4 bases between. This CDR3 is built from 12 residues. The CDR3 DNA is TGTGCCAGCAGTTTTAGAAACTATGGCTACACCTTC. Encoded protein: CASSFRNYGYTF.

The chain joins TRBV2 to TRBJ1-1, with D possibly being TRBD1 (5 bases). Between the trimmed V and J ends, which lost 6 bases and 1 base, there was a span of 12 bases. Germline loops: CDR1 SNHLY, CDR2 FYNNEI. The CDR3 spans 14 residues. The CDR3 DNA follows: TGTGCCAGCAGATTTACAGGAAAGAACACTGAAGCTTTCTTT. This codes for CASRFTGKNTEAFF.

The J gene is TRBJ2-7, the V gene TRBV7-9; 8 bases agree with TRBD2. The CDR3 consists of 12 residues. Germline CDR1 reads SEHNR; CDR2 reads FQNEAQ (reference sequence). The CDR3 region is CVAGGLSYEQYF. In nucleotides, the CDR3 is TGTGTGGCGGGGGGACTCTCCTACGAGCAGTACTTC.

The chain couples TRBV28 to TRBJ1-5, with 9 bases aligning to TRBD1. J lost 3 bases, V lost 8 bases, and 5 bases had no gene match. There are 14 residues in the CDR3. Germline V gene data show CDR1 as MDHEN and CDR2 as SYDVKM. CDR3 nucleotide sequence: TGTGCCAGCCTACAGGGGGCGTTCAATCAGCCCCAGCATTTT. Amino acid sequence: CASLQGAFNQPQHF. Using reference TRBV28 and TRBJ1-5 for the parts outside the CDR3, the full variable domain is DVKVTQSSRYLVKRTGEKVFLECVQDMDHENMFWYRQDPGLGLRLIYFSYDVKMKEKGDIPEGYSVSREKKERFSLILESASTNQTSMYLCASLQGAFNQPQHFGDGTRLSIL.

The chain couples TRBV27 to TRBJ2-3; D is ambiguous. Trimming removed 6 bases from V and 0 bases from J, with 16 bases in between. Germline CDR1 MNHEY, CDR2 SMNVEV (reference sequence). This CDR3 has 16 amino acids. This CDR3 is CASSRTTSPSTDTQYF. CDR3 in DNA: TGTGCCAGCAGCCGAACGACAAGCCCTAGCACAGATACGCAGTATTTT.

The rearrangement joins TRBV7-8 to TRBJ2-1; 14 positions match TRBD2. The J segment lost 9 bases and the V segment lost 4 bases, leaving 5 bases of the junction unmatched. The CDR3 extends over 15 amino acids. Germline V gene data show CDR1 as SGHVS and CDR2 as FQNEAQ. The CDR3 loop is CASSSGLAGVSEQFF. The CDR3 nucleotides read TGTGCCAGCAGCTCGGGACTAGCGGGAGTCTCTGAGCAGTTCTTC.

The gene calls are TRBV18 and TRBJ2-6; D remains ambiguous. The length of the CDR3 is 17 residues. Trimming took off 0 bases at V and 1 base at J, with 10 bases between the two ends. Germline V CDR1 and CDR2: KGHSH, LQKENI. CDR3: CASSPPIRISGANVLTF. In DNA form, the CDR3 reads TGTGCCAGCTCACCACCTATCAGAATATCTGGGGCCAACGTCCTGACTTTC.

This rearrangement joins TRBV28 to TRBJ1-4, with TRBD1 matching over 8 bases. V dropped 5 bases and J dropped 7; count of bases not matched to a gene: 3. CDR1 and CDR2 from the germline V gene are MDHEN and SYDVKM. The CDR3 runs to 13 residues. CDR3: CASSPGGGEKLFF. CDR3 DNA: TGTGCCAGCAGTCCAGGGGGCGGTGAAAAACTGTTTTTT.

This CDR3 reads CASMTSGGADTQYF. CDR3 coding DNA: TGTGCCAGCATGACTAGCGGGGGGGCAGATACGCAGTATTTT. The chain has TRBV27 and TRBJ2-3; 14 bases line up with TRBD2. This CDR3 region has 14 residues. CDR1 is MNHEY, CDR2 SMNVEV, per germline (reference sequence). The ends lost 7 bases at V and 4 bases at J; junction bases unmatched: 1.

The gene calls are TRBV15 and TRBJ1-2; tentatively, D is TRBD1 (6 bases). Germline CDR1 and CDR2: LNHNV and YYDKDF (reference sequence). The CDR3 length is 14 residues. Trimming removed 3 bases from V and 3 bases from J, with 11 bases in between. The CDR3 DNA is TGTGCCACCAGCAGTAGGGGGTGGGACTATGGCTACACCTTC. Its translation is CATSSRGWDYGYTF.

The chain has TRBV30 and TRBJ1-4; weak D call: TRBD1 (6 bases). In germline, CDR1 is GTSNPN, CDR2 SVGIG (reference sequence). The CDR3 is made up of 13 amino acids. Trimming removed 4 bases at V and 10 bases at J, with 16 bases between. The CDR3 protein is CAWIPRGGGKLFF. For the CDR3, the DNA is TGTGCCTGGATTCCCAGGGGAGGGGGAAAACTGTTTTTT.

This chain connects TRBV19 to TRBJ1-2, with D hard to call. Per the germline V gene, CDR1 is LNHDA and CDR2 is SQIVND (reference sequence). The length of the CDR3 is 12 residues. The V end was cut by 0 bases, the J end by 4 bases, with 3 bases between. In nucleotides, the CDR3 is TGTGCCAGTAGTATAGAGGCCTATGGCTACACCTTC. Protein product: CASSIEAYGYTF.

The gene calls are TRBV2 and TRBJ2-7; D remains unclear. The length of the CDR3 is 12 residues. V was pared by 7 bases and J by 6 bases, with 13 bases between. Germline V gene lookup returns CDR1 SNHLY and CDR2 FYNNEI. The CDR3 region has the DNA TGTGCCAGCACATTGGGCTCCGCCGAGCAGTACTTC. Translated, it gives CASTLGSAEQYF.

The genes are TRBV19 and TRBJ1-1, with D tentatively TRBD1 (6 bases). CDR1 and CDR2 from the germline V gene are LNHDA and SQIVND (reference sequence). The CDR3 totals 15 residues. The germline V and J ends were trimmed by 6 bases and 3 bases, with 17 bases remaining between them. CDR3 DNA: TGTGCCAGTAGGTCAGGGGATCGGTCGTACACTGAAGCTTTCTTT. Translated: CASRSGDRSYTEAFF.

The V gene is TRBV2, the J gene TRBJ2-3, with D possibly being TRBD2 (6 bases). The germline gives CDR1 SNHLY, CDR2 FYNNEI. The CDR3 has 15 residues. The V end lost 4 bases, the J end lost 1 base, and 12 bases lay between the germline ends. The CDR3 sequence is CASSGSGGGTDTQYF. For the CDR3, the DNA is TGTGCCAGCAGTGGAAGCGGCGGGGGCACAGATACGCAGTATTTT.

The chain employs TRBV27 and TRBJ1-5; D uncertain. The CDR3 covers 15 residues. V shed 3 bases and J shed 1 base, with 10 bases lying between them. Germline loops: CDR1 MNHEY, CDR2 SMNVEV (reference sequence). The CDR3 DNA follows: TGTGCCAGCAGTTTTCTCCTAGGAAGCAATCAGCCCCAGCATTTT. Its translation: CASSFLLGSNQPQHF.

The gene calls are TRBV6-6 and TRBJ2-7; 7 nucleotides match TRBD1. The ends lost 5 bases at V and 2 bases at J; junction bases unmatched: 6. CDR1 is MNHNY, CDR2 SVGAGI, per germline (reference sequence). CDR3 size: 14 residues. CDR3 coding DNA: TGTGCCAGCAGTGACCCGGGACAGCCCTACGAGCAGTACTTC. It encodes CASSDPGQPYEQYF.

The chain employs TRBV7-3 and TRBJ2-1, with 11 bases fitting TRBD2. From germline, CDR1 is SGHTA and CDR2 FQGTGA. J lost 6 bases, V lost 2 bases, and 3 bases had no gene match. This CDR3 contains 15 residues. Here the CDR3 DNA reads TGTGCCAGCAGCTTAGTAGCGGGGGGGCTCAATGAGCAGTTCTTC. It codes for CASSLVAGGLNEQFF.

V gene TRBV29-1 combines with J gene TRBJ1-2, with a possible D match to TRBD1 (5 bases). CDR3 length equals 12 residues. From germline, CDR1 is SQVTM and CDR2 ANQGSEA. Trimming left V 6 bases short and J 5 bases short, with 13 bases between. The CDR3, as DNA: TGCAGCGTGCACCATACAGGTTATGGCTACACCTTC. Amino acids: CSVHHTGYGYTF.